This paragraph covers one TCR beta chain sequence. Its target antigen remains unknown. One base away there is no much larger clone; base qualities are not given. Within the sample, other DNA sequences also encode this same CDR3. The source of the sample is a study of blood T cell repertoires in COVID-19 (dated by TCRdb to the early 2020s). Study-level background: Samples from collaborators originated in the United States, Italy and Spain and spanned both the acute and convalescent phases of COVID-19. The prospective study material was composed of cDNA or gDNA derived from T cells, B-cell-depleted T cells, or PBMCs. Where available, HLA class I and class II types were obtained from metadata supplied by the sample provider rather than from assay-based typing. Nearly every sample came with metadata listing a de-identified subject ID, COVID-19 status, age in years and sex. Samples came from the ongoing ImmuneRACE study (first 160 participants) plus 1,254 subjects from 6 global collaborators. The repertoires were released in a freely available public database intended as a resource for research on the immune response to SARS-CoV-2. Deeply sampled blood TCRbeta repertoires from subjects exposed to, actively infected with, or recovered from COVID-19 were included in the dataset.

The collaborating institutions used their own protocols to collect whole blood in K2EDTA tubes. Collaborator samples were shipped for TCRbeta analysis as frozen whole blood, isolated PBMCs, or DNA extracted from either sample type. The immunoSEQ Assay, a bias-controlled multiplex PCR, was used to amplify TCRbeta CDR3 regions from genomic DNA. Processing in the source paper ran as follows. Within the assay, amplification of reference gene primers was used to estimate how many nucleated cells each sample contained. To quantify the absolute abundance of each unique TCRbeta CDR3 rearrangement, sequence reads were collapsed and filtered. Productive Simpson clonality was computed per sample as the square root of Simpson's diversity index over productive rearrangements. The source is immuneACCESS, and TCRdb retained only in-frame sequences with V and J called. Part of the clones is not carried over; for the studies checked, unresolved V genes explain less than half of this, and the remainder is unexplained. The V and J calls and the clone size are those of that table, but D and trimming were determined from the DNA. This sample holds about 200,000 clones; 75% to 85% were observed only once. The ten largest clonotypes hold around 9.5% of the sample.

The germline V end is reduced by 5 bases and the J end by 4 bases; junction bases left unmatched: 3. CDR1 and CDR2 are read off the germline V gene as SGHTA and FQGTGA. The CDR3 runs 13 amino acids, cysteine and phenylalanine included. Only the CDR3 region is kept as DNA, spanning 39 bases read in frame from base 1. Study-level results and caveats: The amount of clinical and demographic metadata varied by source and participant and was provided uncurated.

The rearrangement combines TRBV7-3 with TRBJ2-5, with 8 middle bases fitting TRBD1. The receptor was isolated from a man aged 45-60 years with active or convalescent COVID-19. The sample taken for sequencing was peripheral blood. The CDR3 region reads CASSRGQGETQYF. The nucleotide sequence reads TGTGCCAGCAGCCGAGGACAGGGAGAGACCCAGTACTTC. The full variable domain, completed from the reference TRBV7-3 and TRBJ2-5 proteins outside the CDR3, reads GAGVSQTPSNKVTEKGKYVELRCDPISGHTALYWYRQSLGQGPEFLIYFQGTGAADDSGLPNDRFFAVRPEGSVSTLKIQRTERGDSAVYLCASSRGQGETQYFGPGTRLLVL.